Below, one T cell receptor beta chain is given with its context. Its antigen is still unknown. The CDR3 runs to 15 residues. From germline, CDR1 is MNHEY and CDR2 SMNVEV (reference sequence). J was trimmed by 7 bases and V by 3 bases; bases with no gene match: 6. Libraries were prepared by immunoSEQ multiplex PCR; TCRdb keeps only in-frame clonotypes and omits some of them. The sample records some 150,000 clones, around nine tenths being singletons. This specimen comes from a study of T cell responses to AZD1222 COVID-19 vaccine. General study findings and limits: The CD4 TCRs associated with vaccination extended across spike and predominated at 160-218 and 743-854.

This chain joins TRBV27 and TRBJ1-2; the match to TRBD1 covers 12 bases. The sequencing used peripheral blood, collected on day 0 of MenACWY control vaccination. The receptor's source is an adult in good health. The CDR3 DNA reads TGTGCCAGCAGTTTTGGGACAGGGGGCGGTGGTGGCTACACCTTC. The encoded protein is CASSFGTGGGGGYTF.